A selection of T cell receptor beta chains follows, all from one sample in a study of blood T cell repertoires in COVID-19. Measured with immunoSEQ multiplex PCR; TCRdb has only the in-frame clones, and not every one. The repertoire holds 350,000 to 400,000 clones, about 89% seen once, with 0.86% in the top ten. The sample consisted of PBMCs or T cells enriched from blood (not recorded which). The source of these receptors is a woman aged 40-49 years who had been exposed to COVID-19. The CDR3 runs from the conserved cysteine through the conserved F or W. A D gene is named only where the DNA matches it firmly. Clone size appears in some rows only: once, few, many, or a class for an expanded clone.

D gene | J gene | V gene | clone size | CDR3 DNA | CDR3 protein
TRBD1 | TRBJ2-6 | TRBV5-5 | - | TGTGCCAGCAGCTTGAGAACAGGGGGCCTCACGGGTGGGGCCAACGTCCTGACTTTC | CASSLRTGGLTGGANVLTF
TRBD2 | TRBJ2-3 | TRBV27 | - | TGTGCCAGCAGTTTATCGTTCCCGGGAGGGCGCCTCACAGATACGCAGTATTTT | CASSLSFPGGRLTDTQYF
TRBD1 | TRBJ2-1 | TRBV7-9 | - | TGTGCCAGCAGCTTCCAGAGACAGGGTGAGCAGTTCTTC | CASSFQRQGEQFF
TRBD1 | TRBJ1-1 | TRBV5-1 | - | TGCGCCAGCAGCTCCCAACAGGGGGCAGGGATTGAAGCTTTCTTT | CASSSQQGAGIEAFF
TRBD1 | TRBJ2-5 | TRBV9 | - | TGTGCCAGCAGCGTAGCCCCACAGGGGGGAACAGTACAAGAGACCCAGTACTTC | CASSVAPQGGTVQETQYF
- | TRBJ1-2 | TRBV21-1 | - | TGTGCCAGCAGCGCCAACAGGGGTTCTGGGCAAACAAATGGCTACACCTTC | CASSANRGSGQTNGYTF
- | TRBJ2-1 | TRBV7-8 | - | TGTGCCAGCAGCTTAGGCAGATGGACTCCGTTCTACAATGAGCAGTTCTTC | CASSLGRWTPFYNEQFF
- | TRBJ1-2 | TRBV25-1 | few | TGTGCCAGCAGTGCCATCGACAGTAACTATGGCTACACCTTC | CASSAIDSNYGYTF
TRBD1 | TRBJ1-2 | TRBV9 | - | TGTGCCAGCAGCGGACGGACAGGGAAGGTACTCGGCGGCTACACCTTC | CASSGRTGKVLGGYTF
- | TRBJ2-3 | TRBV29-1 | - | TGCAGCGTTGACGTTAGAGCAGATACGCAGTATTTT | CSVDVRADTQYF
- | TRBJ1-6 | TRBV7-9 | - | TGTGCCAGCAGGCAGGGTGAAGGATCACCCCTCCACTTT | CASRQGEGSPLHF
TRBD1 | TRBJ1-6 | TRBV3-1/TRBV3-2 | - | TGTGCCAGCAGTCCCGGGACAGGGTACAATTCACCCCTCCACTTT | CASSPGTGYNSPLHF
- | TRBJ1-2 | TRBV7-9 | - | TGTGCCAGCAGTTTACAGGGCCAGGGCGGCTACACCTTC | CASSLQGQGGYTF
TRBD1 | TRBJ1-2 | TRBV15 | - | TGTGCCACCAGCAGCGGTGGACAGGGCTCTGGTGGCTACACCTTC | CATSSGGQGSGGYTF
- | TRBJ2-7 | TRBV18 | - | TGTGCCAGCTCTCAACAGGGGGGGTCCGAGCAGTACTTC | CASSQQGGSEQYF
- | TRBJ2-1 | TRBV19 | - | TGTGCCAGTAGTAACCCGAACAAGAATGAGCAGTTCTTC | CASSNPNKNEQFF
- | TRBJ2-3 | TRBV12-3/TRBV12-4 | - | TGTGCCAGCACCTTGGGGAGGGATACGCAGTATTTT | CASTLGRDTQYF
TRBD1 | TRBJ1-3 | TRBV18 | few | TGTGCCAGCTCACAAGGGACAGTCTTTTCTGGAAACACCATATATTTT | CASSQGTVFSGNTIYF
TRBD1 | TRBJ1-1 | TRBV7-8 | once | TGTGCCAGCAGCTCTCCTCTCCTCCGACAGGGTCGGGGCACTGAAGCTTTCTTT | CASSSPLLRQGRGTEAFF
- | TRBJ1-1 | TRBV27 | once | TGTGCCAGCATCGCGCAGCCGGGGGGAAGATCTGAAGCTTTCTTT | CASIAQPGGRSEAFF
TRBD1 | TRBJ1-3 | TRBV7-9 | - | TGTGCCAGCAGCCGGTCAGGGGGCCGATCTGGAAACACCATATATTTT | CASSRSGGRSGNTIYF
- | TRBJ1-1 | TRBV6-5 | - | TGTGCCAGCAGTTACAGGGGGGAGGGCACTGAAGCTTTCTTT | CASSYRGEGTEAFF
- | TRBJ1-6 | TRBV5-4 | - | TGTGCCAGCAGCTTGGGGGGAGGTAGTAATTCACCCCTCCACTTT | CASSLGGGSNSPLHF
TRBD1 | TRBJ1-5 | TRBV2 | - | TGTGCCAGCAGGGGACAGGGTGGCAATCAGCCCCAGCATTTT | CASRGQGGNQPQHF
TRBD1 | TRBJ2-7 | TRBV10-3 | - | TGTGCCATCAGGGCAAGACAGGGCTTTAACGACGAGCAGTACTTC | CAIRARQGFNDEQYF
- | TRBJ2-7 | TRBV7-2 | - | TGTGCCAGCAGCTTTAAGTTCCAGGCTGACTACGAGCAGTACTTC | CASSFKFQADYEQYF
- | TRBJ2-1 | TRBV21-1 | - | TGTGCCAGCAGCATCGCCTCTATAGCGGGAGGGCACGGCCCGAAACCTTTCTCAGGGCAGTTCTTC | CASSIASIAGGHGPKPFSGQFF
TRBD2 | TRBJ2-1 | TRBV2 | - | TGTGCCAGCAATCCACCGATTGGGCTAGCGGGGCTCGATGAGCAGTTCTTC | CASNPPIGLAGLDEQFF
TRBD2 | TRBJ2-3 | TRBV2 | few | TGTGCCAGCACCCGGGGGGGGAGAAAAGCAGATACGCAGTATTTT | CASTRGGRKADTQYF
- | TRBJ2-7 | TRBV6-2/TRBV6-3 | - | TGTGCCAGCAGTAACGGGGTACGTCTGGCCGAGCAGTACTTC | CASSNGVRLAEQYF
- | TRBJ1-1 | TRBV19 | - | TGTGCCAGCAAAATTAGGTGGGGAGGGAACACTGAAGCTTTCTTT | CASKIRWGGNTEAFF
- | TRBJ1-1 | TRBV6-2/TRBV6-3 | - | TGTGCCAGCAGTTACTCGCGGGGGAGGATCACTGAAGCTTTCTTT | CASSYSRGRITEAFF